These 28 T cell receptor beta chains were all obtained from the same sample, sequenced in a study of blood T cell repertoires in COVID-19. The assay was immunoSEQ multiplex PCR, and TCRdb's table has in-frame clones only and misses some. The profile shows around 87,000 clones, approximately 80% of them singletons. Sequencing was done on a sample of peripheral blood. All receptors derive from an elderly woman with acute or convalescent COVID-19.

V usage is TRBV4-3 and J usage is TRBJ2-2; 12 bases agree with TRBD2. CDR3 length: 17 residues. With 0 bases clipped from V and 5 bases from J, the junction kept 4 bases outside the gene matches. The germline gives CDR1 LGHNA, CDR2 YSLEER. The chain's CDR3 is CASSQELAGGRTGELFF. In DNA, the CDR3 is TGCGCCAGCAGCCAAGAACTAGCGGGGGGTAGAACCGGGGAGCTGTTTTTT.

This clone showed up just once. One junction end does not reproduce the germline sequence, and a read error may be involved. The V call is TRBV7-7, the J call TRBJ2-1; 10 bases agree with TRBD2. Germline V gene sequence: CDR1 SSHAT, CDR2 FNYEAQ (reference sequence). The CDR3 sequence is 17 residues long. CDR3 sequence reads: CASSLAGGGQGVNEQFF. The DNA for the CDR3 is TGTGCTAGCAGCTTAGCGGGGGGTGGACAGGGTGTCAATGAGCAGTTCTTC. Complete variable domain (other parts from reference TRBV7-7 and TRBJ2-1): GAGVSQSPRYKVTKRGQDVTLRCDPISSHATLYWYQQALGQGPEFLTYFNYEAQPDKSGLPSDRFSAERPEGSISTLTIQRTEQRDSAMYRCASSLAGGGQGVNEQFFGPGTRLTVL.

The chain has TRBV6-2 or TRBV6-3 and TRBJ2-3, with unresolved D. Germline CDR1 and CDR2: MNHEY and SVGEGT. The CDR3 spans 17 residues. V was cut by 2 bases and J by 6 bases, with 21 bases left in between. CDR3 in DNA: TGTGCCAGCAGTTACGAGGTAGCTGTACGAGGCTCCGATACGCAGTATTTT. Translation: CASSYEVAVRGSDTQYF.

V usage is TRBV6-2 or TRBV6-3 and J usage is TRBJ2-1, with TRBD2 matching over 8 bases. There are 16 residues in the CDR3. Germline trimming cut 6 bases from V and 0 bases from J; bases unmatched to any gene: 7. CDR1 is MNHEY, CDR2 SVGEGT, per germline. CDR3 sequence: CASSRRGTSSYNEQFF. In DNA, the CDR3 is TGTGCCAGCAGCCGTCGAGGGACTAGCTCCTACAATGAGCAGTTCTTC.

The genes are TRBV7-2 and TRBJ2-5; 8 bases fit TRBD1. The germline V gene has CDR1 SGHTA and CDR2 FQGNSA. V dropped 1 base and J dropped 5; count of bases not matched to a gene: 9. This CDR3 is 16 amino acids long. CDR3 sequence: CASSLVRSGGVETQYF. In DNA, the CDR3 is TGTGCCAGCAGCTTAGTGCGGTCAGGGGGCGTTGAGACCCAGTACTTC.

This sequence joins TRBV7-8 and TRBJ1-6, with D tentatively TRBD1 (6 bases). The CDR3 has 14 amino acids. Looked up from germline, CDR1 is SGHVS and CDR2 is FQNEAQ. Trimming pared 4 bases from V and 8 bases from J, leaving 12 bases between. This CDR3 is CASSSWTDYSPLHF. CDR3 coding DNA: TGTGCCAGCAGCTCGTGGACAGACTATTCACCCCTCCACTTT.

The genes are TRBV27 and TRBJ1-4, with TRBD1 matching over 9 bases. The V gene's germline CDR1 is MNHEY and CDR2 SMNVEV (reference sequence). The CDR3 has 17 amino acids. Losses at the gene ends were 0 bases for V and 3 bases for J; bases not matched to a gene: 5. For the CDR3, the DNA is TGTGCCAGCAGTTTATCGGGGGACAGGGTTTCTAATGAAAAACTGTTTTTT. This sequence encodes CASSLSGDRVSNEKLFF.

This clone has a handful of counts. V is TRBV7-3 and J is TRBJ2-3; tentatively, D is TRBD2 (5 bases). The CDR3 covers 15 residues. Trimming removed 2 bases at V and 4 bases at J, with 13 bases between. CDR1 and CDR2 from the germline V gene are SGHTA and FQGTGA. CDR3 in amino acids: CASSLGQLRADTQYF. The DNA of the CDR3 is TGTGCCAGCAGCTTAGGGCAATTGAGGGCAGATACGCAGTATTTT.

The V call is TRBV9, the J call TRBJ2-1, with 10 bases aligning to TRBD2. CDR3 length: 17 amino acids. Germline values: CDR1 SGDLS, CDR2 YYNGEE. V shed 0 bases and J 2 bases; nucleotides not matched to a gene: 5. CDR3 nucleotides: TGTGCCAGCAGCGTAGGCCCCGGACTAGCGGCCTACAATGAGCAGTTCTTC. Protein product: CASSVGPGLAAYNEQFF.

V and J are TRBV30 and TRBJ1-1; D remains unclear. CDR3 length: 12 residues. The V gene's germline CDR1 is GTSNPN and CDR2 SVGIG (reference sequence). V lost 0 bases and J 6 bases, leaving 8 bases between the germline ends. CDR3 nucleotides: TGTGCCTGGAGTGTACGCGCTCCTGAAGCTTTCTTT. Translation: CAWSVRAPEAFF. The complete variable domain, with remaining parts taken from reference TRBV30 and TRBJ1-1, reads SQTIHQWPATLVQPVGSPLSLECTVEGTSNPNLYWYRQAAGRGLQLLFYSVGIGQISSEVPQNLSASRPQDRQFILSSKKLLLSDSGFYLCAWSVRAPEAFFGQGTRLTVV.

This chain connects TRBV15 to TRBJ1-2; D perhaps matches TRBD1 (5 bases). Germline CDR1 and CDR2: LNHNV and YYDKDF (reference sequence). V gave up 3 bases and J gave up 8 bases, with 13 bases separating them. The CDR3 covers 13 residues. This chain's CDR3 is CATSRQGTHGYTF. As DNA, the CDR3 is TGTGCCACCAGCAGGCAGGGTACGCACGGCTACACCTTC.

The gene calls are TRBV12-5 and TRBJ1-1, with D unresolved. Germline CDR1 and CDR2: LGHNT and FRNRAP. The CDR3 is 14 residues long. Trimming took 3 bases from V and 1 from J, leaving 9 bases between them. CDR3 sequence (DNA): TGTGCTAGTGGTTTAGGGCGGGCGAACACTGAAGCTTTCTTT. It translates to CASGLGRANTEAFF. Variable domain in full (rest from reference TRBV12-5 and TRBJ1-1): DARVTQTPRHKVTEMGQEVTMRCQPILGHNTVFWYRQTMMQGLELLAYFRNRAPLDDSGMPKDRFSAEMPDATLATLKIQPSEPRDSAVYFCASGLGRANTEAFFGQGTRLTVV.

The rearrangement uses TRBV15 and TRBJ1-4; no clear D. Germline V gene sequence: CDR1 LNHNV, CDR2 YYDKDF (reference sequence). Trimming cost V 0 bases and J 3 bases, with 8 bases left between them. CDR3 size: 15 residues. CDR3 sequence: CATSRDGPPNEKLFF. Here the CDR3 DNA reads TGTGCCACCAGCAGAGATGGGCCACCTAATGAAAAACTGTTTTTT.

The V and J genes are TRBV4-3 and TRBJ1-1, with a tentative D call TRBD1 (6 bases). Trimming removed 0 bases at V and 5 bases at J, with 13 bases between. CDR1 is LGHNA, CDR2 YSLEER, per germline. The CDR3 covers 15 residues. This CDR3 is CASSQERGGRTEAFF. The DNA for the CDR3 is TGCGCCAGCAGCCAAGAGAGAGGGGGAAGGACTGAAGCTTTCTTT.

This sequence joins TRBV5-1 and TRBJ2-7; TRBD1 matches at 12 bases. Germline V gene sequence: CDR1 SGHRS, CDR2 YFSETQ. The CDR3 runs to 15 residues. V shed 5 bases, J shed 6 bases, and the junction held 9 bases outside the gene matches. CDR3 region: CASRLSGTGGSEQYF. The CDR3 nucleotides are TGCGCCAGCAGGTTATCCGGGACAGGGGGCTCCGAGCAGTACTTC.

This chain uses TRBV5-6 with TRBJ1-3, with no clear D. Germline V gene lookup returns CDR1 SGHDT and CDR2 YYEEEE. V gave up 3 bases and J gave up 0 bases, with 13 bases separating them. CDR3 length equals 16 residues. CDR3 region: CASSSDGSGSGNTIYF. The CDR3 DNA reads as TGTGCCAGCAGCTCGGACGGCAGCGGCTCTGGAAACACCATATATTTT.

The chain carries TRBV6-2 or TRBV6-3 and TRBJ2-3; 7 bases align to TRBD2. The CDR3 runs 16 residues. CDR1 is MNHEY, CDR2 SVGEGT, per germline. The V gene end was trimmed by 5 bases and the J gene end by 1 base; junction bases not matched to a gene: 9. CDR3 coding DNA: TGTGCCAGCAGTGCCCTGGAGCGGGAAGGCACAGATACGCAGTATTTT. Encoded protein: CASSALEREGTDTQYF.

The V call is TRBV28, the J call TRBJ2-1; TRBD1 might be the D (6 bases). Trimming left V 3 bases short and J 6 bases short, with 15 bases between. CDR3 length: 15 amino acids. The germline V gene has CDR1 MDHEN and CDR2 SYDVKM. CDR3 region: CASSFSGAEGNEQFF. The CDR3 DNA reads as TGTGCCAGCAGTTTTTCAGGGGCCGAGGGCAATGAGCAGTTCTTC.

This clone was detected only a few times. The chain uses TRBV27 and TRBJ1-6; TRBD1 agrees at 9 bases. This CDR3 contains 16 residues. The germline gives CDR1 MNHEY, CDR2 SMNVEV (reference sequence). The trim removed 2 bases at V and 12 bases at J, leaving 11 bases unmatched. DNA of the CDR3: TGTGCCAGCAGTTTAAGGCCGACAGGGGGTAAGGGACCCCTCCACTTT. Its protein product is CASSLRPTGGKGPLHF.

This chain uses TRBV29-1 with TRBJ2-5, with 9 bases matching TRBD2. The CDR3 spans 15 residues. V gave up 7 bases and J gave up 0 bases; unmatched junction bases: 9. The germline CDR1 and CDR2 sequences are SQVTM and ANQGSEA. CDR3 DNA sequence: TGCAGCGCAGGGGGGCTAGCGGGGTACCAAGAGACCCAGTACTTC. It codes for CSAGGLAGYQETQYF.

The chain joins TRBV6-2 or TRBV6-3 to TRBJ2-7; D may be TRBD2 (6 bases). The V gene lost 4 bases and the J gene lost 0 bases, with 10 bases spanning the gap. Germline assignment: CDR1 MNHEY and CDR2 SVGEGT. The CDR3 has 14 residues. Written as DNA, the CDR3 is TGTGCCAGCAGTTGGGCGGGGTTCTCCTACGAGCAGTACTTC. Encoded protein: CASSWAGFSYEQYF.

The V call is TRBV5-6, the J call TRBJ1-2; 8 bases align to TRBD1. The germline gives CDR1 SGHDT, CDR2 YYEEEE. This CDR3 spans 16 amino acids. Losses at the gene ends were 4 bases for V and 8 bases for J; bases not matched to a gene: 16. The CDR3 region has the DNA TGTGCCAGCAGCAGGTTCGGGCAGGGGGCTTCGCGGGGCTACACCTTC. Translation: CASSRFGQGASRGYTF.

CDR3 sequence reads: CASSSRTSGGRYSTDTQYF. The CDR3 nucleotides are TGTGCCAGCAGTTCGAGGACTAGCGGGGGGAGATATAGCACAGATACGCAGTATTTT. The gene calls are TRBV27 and TRBJ2-3; TRBD2 aligns across 14 bases. The J segment lost 0 bases and the V segment lost 4 bases, leaving 9 bases of the junction unmatched. Germline V gives CDR1 MNHEY, CDR2 SMNVEV (reference sequence). This CDR3 comprises 19 residues.

This chain links TRBV10-1 with TRBJ1-6; D remains ambiguous. The germline V and J ends were trimmed by 6 bases and 6 bases, with 9 bases remaining between them. Germline CDR1 and CDR2: WNHNN and SYGVQD (reference sequence). The CDR3 extends over 13 amino acids. CDR3 nucleotide sequence: TGCGCCAGCAGCCCCGTTCCTAATTCACCCCTCCACTTT. It is translated as CASSPVPNSPLHF.

This chain joins TRBV5-5 and TRBJ1-1, with 8 nucleotides matching TRBD1. The CDR3 loop spans 14 amino acids. CDR1 SGHKS and CDR2 YYEKEE come from the germline V gene (reference sequence). Unmatched junction bases numbered 3, after V lost 0 bases and J lost 5 bases. The CDR3 DNA is TGTGCCAGCAGCTTGGTAGACAGGGGAACTGAAGCTTTCTTT. Its translation is CASSLVDRGTEAFF.

This clone occurred a few times. V usage is TRBV29-1 and J usage is TRBJ1-1; tentative D call: TRBD1 (5 bases). The CDR3 consists of 14 residues. With 6 bases removed from V and 1 base from J, the gap between germline ends came to 15 bases. The germline V gene encodes CDR1 SQVTM and CDR2 ANQGSEA. The CDR3 sequence is CSVGGSRGNTEAFF. CDR3 in DNA: TGCAGCGTCGGGGGGTCGCGCGGGAACACTGAAGCTTTCTTT.

The rearrangement joins TRBV5-1 to TRBJ1-2; D gene ambiguous. Germline-derived CDR1 and CDR2 are SGHRS and YFSETQ. Between the trimmed V and J ends, which lost 0 bases and 4 bases, there was a span of 13 bases. CDR3 size: 15 residues. CDR3 protein: CASSLEASSSYGYTF. The CDR3 DNA follows: TGCGCCAGCAGCTTGGAGGCCAGTTCTAGCTATGGCTACACCTTC.

This CDR3 reads CASSYSMDISYGYTF. The CDR3, as DNA: TGTGCCAGCAGTTACTCGATGGACATCAGCTATGGCTACACCTTC. The chain uses TRBV6-5 and TRBJ1-2; the D gene is possibly TRBD1 (5 bases). V lost 0 bases and J 4 bases, leaving 12 bases between the germline ends. CDR1 and CDR2 (germline): MNHEY, SVGAGI. The CDR3 loop spans 15 amino acids.